The 27 T cell receptor beta chains below all came from one sample that was sequenced in a study of T cell changes during pregnancy in multiple sclerosis. The data were produced by immunoSEQ multiplex PCR, yet TCRdb's version contains in-frame clones alone and is incomplete. The table includes tens of thousands of clones, about 96% detected once. Material: peripheral blood, obtained in the second trimester of pregnancy. These receptor sequences come from a female donor with multiple sclerosis, enrolled in a pregnancy study.

V usage is TRBV7-3 and J usage is TRBJ2-2; tentatively, D is TRBD1 (7 bases). Trimming took 4 bases from V and 3 from J, leaving 15 bases between them. The CDR3 has 16 residues. From germline, CDR1 is SGHTA and CDR2 FQGTGA. CDR3 DNA: TGTGCCAGCAGCTCTCGACAGGGAGGATACACCGGGGAGCTGTTTTTT. Translation gives CASSSRQGGYTGELFF.

The genes are TRBV18 and TRBJ2-5; D is undetermined. Germline V lookup: CDR1 KGHSH, CDR2 LQKENI. The V gene lost 2 bases and the J gene lost 5 bases, with 6 bases spanning the gap. CDR3 length: 12 residues. CDR3 sequence (DNA): TGTGCCAGCTCACCAAAGAGGGAGACCCAGTACTTC. Translated: CASSPKRETQYF.

This chain joins TRBV7-8 and TRBJ2-7, with 13 bases fitting TRBD2. Germline trimming cut 5 bases from V and 3 bases from J; bases unmatched to any gene: 7. The germline V gene has CDR1 SGHVS and CDR2 FQNEAQ. The length of the CDR3 is 16 residues. Written as DNA, the CDR3 is TGTGCCAGCAGCACCGGGGGACTAGCGGGGAGCTACGAGCAGTACTTC. Protein: CASSTGGLAGSYEQYF.

This rearrangement joins TRBV7-8 to TRBJ2-1; 15 nucleotides align to TRBD2. The ends lost 1 base at V and 5 bases at J; junction bases unmatched: 3. This CDR3 has 17 residues. Per germline, CDR1 SGHVS and CDR2 FQNEAQ. The CDR3 loop is CASSLGRTSGRDNEQFF. The CDR3 DNA reads as TGTGCCAGCAGCTTAGGTAGGACTAGCGGGAGGGACAATGAGCAGTTCTTC.

The V call is TRBV21-1, the J call TRBJ2-7; the D call of TRBD1 is as the table states it, not checked on the DNA. TRBV21-1 is a recognized pseudogene. The CDR3 runs 14 residues. The CDR3 region is CASAGTESSYEQYF. The DNA of the CDR3 is TGTGCCAGCGCTGGGACAGAGAGCTCCTACGAGCAGTACTTC.

V is TRBV5-1 and J is TRBJ2-6; possibly TRBD1 for D (6 bases). Germline values: CDR1 SGHRS, CDR2 YFSETQ. Trimming stripped 0 bases from V and 1 base from J, with 14 bases between. This CDR3 spans 18 amino acids. Here the CDR3 reads CASSLGDMKLSGANVLTF. CDR3 DNA sequence: TGCGCCAGCAGCTTGGGGGACATGAAGCTTTCTGGGGCCAACGTCCTGACTTTC.

The chain uses TRBV7-9 and TRBJ2-2; 9 positions agree with TRBD2. Germline V lookup: CDR1 SEHNR, CDR2 FQNEAQ (reference sequence). The CDR3 length is 16 residues. Trimming took 5 bases from V and 5 from J; bases not matched to a gene: 9. CDR3 DNA: TGTGCCAGCAGCCCAGCCGGCGGGGGGGCAACCGGGGAGCTGTTTTTT. It translates to CASSPAGGGATGELFF.

The V call is TRBV27, the J call TRBJ2-7, with TRBD2 matching 9 bases. The length of the CDR3 is 21 residues. V lost 4 bases to trimming and J lost 0 bases; unmatched junction nucleotides: 22. Looked up from germline, CDR1 is MNHEY and CDR2 is SMNVEV (reference sequence). The CDR3 DNA follows: TGTGCCAGCAGTTCCGTTGGAGCAGGGTGGCGCGGGAGGGACTACTCCTACGAGCAGTACTTC. This encodes CASSSVGAGWRGRDYSYEQYF.

The rearrangement links TRBV19 to TRBJ1-2; D possibly corresponds to TRBD1 (5 bases). The CDR3 spans 13 residues. From germline, CDR1 is LNHDA and CDR2 SQIVND (reference sequence). V was pared by 8 bases and J by 1 base, with 11 bases between. As DNA, the CDR3 is TGTGCCAGTCAGAACAGGAATAACTATGGCTACACCTTC. It specifies CASQNRNNYGYTF.

The chain uses TRBV5-8 and TRBJ2-2; D is perhaps TRBD1 (6 bases). The CDR3 runs 16 residues. Germline assignment: CDR1 SGHTS and CDR2 YDEGEE. V was trimmed by 1 base and J by 3 bases, leaving 13 bases between them. CDR3 protein: CASSLRAGDHTGELFF. DNA of the CDR3: TGTGCCAGCAGCTTGAGGGCAGGGGATCACACCGGGGAGCTGTTTTTT.

The rearrangement joins TRBV18 to TRBJ1-6; 10 bases fit TRBD1. Germline V CDR1 and CDR2: KGHSH, LQKENI. Trimming at V came to 6 bases and at J to 5 bases, leaving 7 bases not matched to a gene. The CDR3 totals 16 residues. Here the CDR3 reads CASSPGTGANNSPLHF. The CDR3 nucleotides read TGTGCCAGCTCCCCCGGGACAGGGGCCAATAATTCACCCCTCCACTTT.

This chain connects TRBV29-1 to TRBJ1-5; TRBD1 might be the D (5 bases). The CDR3 consists of 13 residues. The V gene's germline CDR1 is SQVTM and CDR2 ANQGSEA. The V gene lost 7 bases and the J gene lost 0 bases, with 10 bases spanning the gap. CDR3 in DNA: TGCAGCGCCTCGACAGATAGCAATCAGCCCCAGCATTTT. This codes for CSASTDSNQPQHF.

This chain's CDR3 is CAISEIQGGYEQYF. As DNA, the CDR3 is TGTGCCATCAGTGAAATACAGGGCGGCTACGAGCAGTACTTC. This chain connects TRBV10-3 to TRBJ2-7; perhaps TRBD1 as D (6 bases). CDR1 ENHRY and CDR2 SYGVKD come from the germline V gene. The CDR3 loop spans 14 amino acids. V lost 3 bases and J 3 bases, leaving 12 bases between the germline ends.

The chain uses TRBV5-4 and TRBJ2-3; no clear D. The V end was cut by 0 bases, the J end by 2 bases, with 7 bases between. Looked up from germline, CDR1 is SGHNT and CDR2 is YYREEE (reference sequence). This CDR3 is 14 amino acids long. CDR3 nucleotide sequence: TGTGCCAGCAGCTTGGCCGCGGACACAGATACGCAGTATTTT. Protein: CASSLAADTDTQYF.

This chain joins TRBV25-1 and TRBJ2-5; weak D call: TRBD2 (5 bases). The germline CDR1 and CDR2 sequences are MGHDK and SYGVNS. Trimming cost V 4 bases and J 5 bases, with 11 bases left between them. The CDR3 covers 13 residues. The CDR3 coding sequence is TGTGCCAGCAGTGGGGCTAGCTTTGAGACCCAGTACTTC. This translates into CASSGASFETQYF.

CDR3 DNA sequence: TGCGCCAGCAGCTTGGGACAGGGCTCTCAGCCCCAGCATTTT. Translating gives CASSLGQGSQPQHF. This rearrangement joins TRBV5-1 to TRBJ1-5; 7 nucleotides match TRBD1. CDR1 is SGHRS and CDR2 is YFSETQ in the germline V gene. The junction had 3 bases not matched to a gene; V was cut back by 0 bases and J by 6 bases. The CDR3 consists of 14 residues.

The rearrangement uses TRBV18 and TRBJ2-3; tentatively, D is TRBD2 (6 bases). This CDR3 contains 14 residues. The V gene's germline CDR1 is KGHSH and CDR2 LQKENI. Trimming removed 3 bases at V and 5 bases at J, with 12 bases between. The CDR3 DNA is TGTGCCAGCTCACCCTCTCGAGCGGGAGATACGCAGTATTTT. Translated, it gives CASSPSRAGDTQYF.

The rearrangement uses TRBV11-1 and TRBJ2-5; 9 bases are a match to TRBD1. CDR3 size: 14 residues. CDR1 is SGHAT and CDR2 is FQDESV in the germline V gene (reference sequence). The V segment lost 5 bases and the J segment 5 bases; nucleotides outside the gene matches: 6. CDR3 region: CASSEGQGGETQYF. CDR3 nucleotide sequence: TGTGCCAGCAGCGAGGGACAGGGTGGGGAGACCCAGTACTTC.

The V and J genes are TRBV7-2 and TRBJ1-4; 8 positions match TRBD1. There are 13 residues in the CDR3. Germline assignment: CDR1 SGHTA and CDR2 FQGNSA. With 3 bases clipped from V and 11 bases from J, the junction kept 5 bases outside the gene matches. In DNA form, the CDR3 reads TGTGCCAGCAGCTTGGACAGGGCGTCCAAACTGTTTTTT. This codes for CASSLDRASKLFF.

The table lists this clone with a count of one. The V call is TRBV7-9, the J call TRBJ1-3; no clear D gene. Per germline, CDR1 SEHNR and CDR2 FQNEAQ (reference sequence). V shed 4 bases and J shed 7 bases, with 11 bases lying between them. There are 13 residues in the CDR3. DNA for the CDR3: TGTGCCAGCAGCTCACATCTGAAGAACACCATATATTTT. Protein sequence: CASSSHLKNTIYF.

The chain combines TRBV5-1 with TRBJ1-2; 11 bases fit TRBD1. The CDR3 extends over 15 amino acids. The V segment lost 4 bases and the J segment 5 bases; nucleotides outside the gene matches: 7. Germline values: CDR1 SGHRS, CDR2 YFSETQ. The CDR3 spells CASSPGTGGFYGYTF. CDR3 nucleotide sequence: TGCGCCAGCAGCCCCGGGACAGGGGGTTTTTATGGCTACACCTTC.

The V gene is TRBV19, the J gene TRBJ1-1; possible D gene TRBD1, 5 bases. Germline V CDR1 and CDR2: LNHDA, SQIVND (reference sequence). Trimming took off 5 bases at V and 4 bases at J, with 20 bases between the two ends. The CDR3 loop spans 16 amino acids. The CDR3 spells CASSSSNPGPTTEAFF. As DNA, the CDR3 is TGTGCCAGTAGTTCCAGTAATCCAGGGCCTACCACTGAAGCTTTCTTT.

The V call is TRBV19, the J call TRBJ2-5, with 11 bases fitting TRBD2. CDR3 length: 14 amino acids. CDR1 and CDR2 from the germline V gene are LNHDA and SQIVND (reference sequence). The J segment lost 5 bases and the V segment lost 3 bases, leaving 2 bases of the junction unmatched. CDR3 sequence: CASSMGLAVETQYF. Written as DNA, the CDR3 is TGTGCCAGTAGTATGGGACTAGCGGTTGAGACCCAGTACTTC.

A single count supports this clone. The chain carries TRBV11-2 and TRBJ2-5; D might be TRBD1 (5 bases). The CDR3 is 16 residues long. The germline CDR1 and CDR2 sequences are SGHAT and FQNNGV. V was pared by 5 bases and J by 1 base, with 17 bases between. CDR3 sequence reads: CASSRGKQALQETQYF. Written as DNA, the CDR3 is TGTGCCAGCAGCAGAGGCAAACAGGCGCTCCAAGAGACCCAGTACTTC.

CDR3 region: CASSLVGTGFPGNTIYF. As DNA, the CDR3 is TGCGCCAGCAGCTTGGTCGGGACAGGGTTCCCTGGAAACACCATATATTTT. The chain employs TRBV5-1 and TRBJ1-3; 9 bases agree with TRBD1. This CDR3 comprises 17 residues. V lost 0 bases to trimming and J lost 2 bases; unmatched junction nucleotides: 6. Germline V CDR1 and CDR2: SGHRS, YFSETQ.

The rearrangement joins TRBV28 to TRBJ2-7; 7 nucleotides line up with TRBD2. The germline gives CDR1 MDHEN, CDR2 SYDVKM. The CDR3 covers 17 residues. V trimming: 6 bases; J trimming: 0 bases; junction bases outside the gene matches: 14. The DNA of the CDR3 is TGTGCCAGCAGGCCTAGGCTAGCGGCCTCTAGCTCCTACGAGCAGTACTTC. This gives the protein CASRPRLAASSSYEQYF.

This chain joins TRBV27 and TRBJ2-5; 11 nucleotides align to TRBD1. Germline V CDR1 and CDR2: MNHEY, SMNVEV (reference sequence). CDR3 length: 14 amino acids. J was trimmed by 6 bases and V by 4 bases; bases with no gene match: 4. CDR3 nucleotides: TGTGCCAGCAGTTGGGGACAGGGGGGAAAGACCCAGTACTTC. Amino acids: CASSWGQGGKTQYF.